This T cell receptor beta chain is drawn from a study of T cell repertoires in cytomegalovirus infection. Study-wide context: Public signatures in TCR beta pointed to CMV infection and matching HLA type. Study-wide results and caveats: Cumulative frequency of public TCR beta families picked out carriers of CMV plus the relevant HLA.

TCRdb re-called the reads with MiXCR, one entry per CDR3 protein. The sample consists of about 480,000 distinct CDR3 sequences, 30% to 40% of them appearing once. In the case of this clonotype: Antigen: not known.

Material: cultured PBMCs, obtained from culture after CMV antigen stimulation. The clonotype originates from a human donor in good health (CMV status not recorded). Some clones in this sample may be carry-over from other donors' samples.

CDR3 in amino acids: CASSLSRYTDTQYF. The CDR3 DNA reads TGTGCCAGCAGCTTGAGCCGGTACACAGATACGCAGTATTTT. The gene calls are TRBV7-2 and TRBJ2-3; D unclear. This CDR3 is 14 amino acids long. V was shortened by 3 bases and J by 2 bases, with 9 bases between the two germline ends. Germline lookup yields CDR1 SGHTA and CDR2 FQGNSA.